Listed here are 2 T cell receptor beta chains from one sample, sequenced in a study of breast tumors, draining lymph nodes, adjacent tissues (dated by TCRdb to 2016 to 2018). Library construction relied on multiplex PCR. Sequenced using an Illumina HiSeq 2000. Clones were called with MiXCR by TCRdb after fastp trimmed the public reads at Q25, and only in-frame beta chains were retained. Rows with one shared CDR3 protein collapse into an entry with the most common genes and DNA. The sample table lists roughly 21,000 distinct CDR3 sequences, approximately 49% of them with a count of one. The ten biggest clones cover 7.5% to 9% of the sample. The source material was breast tumor tissue. The receptors were sampled from a female donor with breast cancer. Some clones in this sample may be carry-over from other donors' samples.

This clonotype was picked up one time. Its ends do not fully match the called genes, so a read error is possible. The rearrangement uses TRBV6-4 and TRBJ2-6; D unclear. Per the germline V gene, CDR1 is MRHNA and CDR2 is SNTAGT. The CDR3 extends over 15 amino acids. The CDR3 here is CASSGPAYGTNVLTF. The CDR3 DNA sequence: TGTGCCAGCAGTGGCCCTGCCTATGGGACCAACGTCCTGACTTTC.

The V and J genes are TRBV7-8 and TRBJ2-7, with D tentatively TRBD2 (6 bases). Between the trimmed V and J ends, which lost 5 bases and 4 bases, there was a span of 18 bases. CDR1 and CDR2 (germline): SGHVS, FQNEAQ. The CDR3 runs 15 residues. In DNA, the CDR3 is TGTGCCAGCAGCAATCTGATTAGCGGCTGGTACGAGCAGTACTTC. This codes for CASSNLISGWYEQYF. The full variable domain, rest sourced from reference TRBV7-8 and TRBJ2-7, is GAGVSQSPRYKVAKRGQDVALRCDPISGHVSLFWYQQALGQGPEFLTYFQNEAQLDKSGLPSDRFFAERPEGSVSTLKIQRTQQEDSAVYLCASSNLISGWYEQYFGPGTRLTVT.